A single sample gave rise to the 18 T cell receptor beta chains below, sequenced in a study of T cell clonality in common variable immunodeficiency. Here immunoSEQ multiplex PCR was the method, and the copy in TCRdb shows in-frame clones only, minus some. Its listing shows more than 6,500 clones. Findings and caveats of the study: Reportedly, TCR beta sequences from common variable immunodeficiency showed fewer deletions and N-nucleotide insertions.

These TCRs' antigens remain unknown. Sequenced sample: peripheral blood mononuclear cells. These receptors all come from a human donor with common variable immunodeficiency.

This clone counts as medium-sized by frequency. The sequenced fragment ends 3 residues before the CDR3 boundary, so the rest is inferred from the germline J gene. The chain is built from TRBV20-1 and TRBJ2-7; TRBD2 might be the D (5 bases). CDR1 is DFQATT, CDR2 SNEGSKA, per germline (reference sequence). The V end was cut by 3 bases, the J end by 3 bases, with 18 bases between. CDR3 length: 15 residues. The CDR3 bases that were read are TGCAGTGCTAGGCGACGGAGCGGAGGCTACTACGAG. This sequence encodes CSARRRSGGYYE. The complete CDR3 reads CSARRRSGGYYEQYF.

Concerning this clone itself: The missing CDR3 end, 3 residues past where the read stops, is filled in from the germline J gene. This chain links TRBV18 with TRBJ2-6, with 11 bases identical to TRBD1. Germline V gives CDR1 KGHSH, CDR2 LQKENI. The length of the CDR3 is 19 residues. V lost 6 bases and J lost 1; bases outside the gene matches: 11. This CDR3 reads CASSRGSGQGGSGANVLTF. The sequenced CDR3 bases are TGTGCCAGCTCTCGGGGATCGGGACAGGGGGGATCTGGGGCCAACGTC. The whole variable domain, filled in from reference TRBV18 and TRBJ2-6, reads NAGVMQNPRHLVRRRGQEARLRCSPMKGHSHVYWYRQLPEEGLKFMVYLQKENIIDESGMPKERFSAEFPKEGPSILRIQQVVRGDSAAYFCASSRGSGQGGSGANVLTFGAGSRLTVL.

As for this clone: Read coverage stops 3 residues before the CDR3 terminus; the germline J gene supplies the remainder. The chain joins TRBV19 to TRBJ2-7; D possibly corresponds to TRBD2 (6 bases). The CDR3 covers 17 residues. Germline loops: CDR1 LNHDA, CDR2 SQIVND (reference sequence). V was pared by 5 bases and J by 4 bases, with 24 bases between. CDR3: CASSPQDGGQVRYEQYF. CDR3 DNA, as far as it was read: TGTGCCAGTAGTCCCCAAGACGGAGGGCAGGTGAGATACGAG.

Notes on this clone: The read ends 3 residues shy of where the CDR3 ends; the end is completed using the germline J gene. V gene TRBV19 combines with J gene TRBJ2-1; 10 bases agree with TRBD1. Germline assignment: CDR1 LNHDA and CDR2 SQIVND (reference sequence). Trimming cost V 7 bases and J 8 bases; bases outside gene matches: 8. CDR3 length: 14 residues. CDR3 amino acids: CASTLGTGVYEQFF. CDR3 bases read: TGTGCCAGTACCCTTGGGACAGGGGTTTATGAG.

By frequency, this clone registers medium-sized. The CDR3 goes on 3 residues after the read ends, and that part is filled in from the germline J gene. This chain uses TRBV14 with TRBJ2-3; D possibly corresponds to TRBD2 (6 bases). V was shortened by 4 bases and J by 4 bases, with 6 bases between the two germline ends. CDR3 length: 12 amino acids. Looked up from germline, CDR1 is SGHDN and CDR2 is FVKESK. CDR3: CASSRGADTQYF. The sequenced part of the CDR3 DNA is TGTGCCAGCAGCCGGGGGGCAGATACG.

Concerning this clone itself: The read gets to within 3 residues of the CDR3 end, and the germline J gene fills in the rest. The V call is TRBV2, the J call TRBJ2-3; D gene ambiguous. This CDR3 has 13 amino acids. V lost 3 bases, J lost 3 bases, and 7 bases lay in between. CDR1 and CDR2 from the germline V gene are SNHLY and FYNNEI. CDR3 DNA (partial): TGTGCCAGCAGTGATCAAGGGACAGATACG. Translation: CASSDQGTDT. The complete CDR3 protein is CASSDQGTDTQYF.

A remark on this clone: The read ends 3 residues early relative to the CDR3; the germline J gene fills the gap. The V and J genes are TRBV5-6 and TRBJ1-5; no clear D. The CDR3 sequence is 15 residues long. The germline V and J ends were trimmed by 0 bases and 3 bases, with 10 bases remaining between them. Germline values: CDR1 SGHDT, CDR2 YYEEEE. The sequenced part of the CDR3 DNA is TGTGCCAGCAGCTTGGGGCTGTCCCCCAATCAGCCC. This codes for CASSLGLSPNQP. The full CDR3 protein is CASSLGLSPNQPQHF.

Comments on this clone: Read data end 3 residues before the CDR3 end; the end is taken from the germline J gene. The chain employs TRBV7-2 and TRBJ2-7; TRBD1 aligns across 8 bases. Looked up from germline, CDR1 is SGHTA and CDR2 is FQGNSA. V was pared by 4 bases and J by 6 bases, with 11 bases of the junction left unmatched. This CDR3 has 15 amino acids. CDR3 residues: CASSYRTGPGPEQYF. Partial CDR3 DNA: TGTGCCAGCAGCTACCGGACAGGGCCCGGGCCCGAG.

To note about this clone: The read terminates 3 residues before the CDR3 end, so the remaining end is supplied by the germline J gene. This specimen includes other DNA sequences encoding the same CDR3. The chain uses TRBV7-9 and TRBJ2-7, with 7 bases that match TRBD1. Trimming removed 4 bases from V and 0 bases from J; junction bases left unmatched: 3. Germline-derived CDR1 and CDR2 are SEHNR and FQNEAQ (reference sequence). There are 14 residues in the CDR3. The DNA read from the CDR3 is TGTGCCAGCAGCTCCAGGGGGAGCTCCTACGAG. Translation: CASSSRGSSYE. The full CDR3 protein reads CASSSRGSSYEQYF. Supplemented by reference TRBV7-9 and TRBJ2-7, the full variable domain reads DTGVSQNPRHKITKRGQNVTFRCDPISEHNRLYWYRQTLGQGPEFLTYFQNEAQLEKSRLLSDRFSAERPKGSFSTLEIQRTEQGDSAMYLCASSSRGSSYEQYFGPGTRLTVT.

A note on this clone: The CDR3 extends 3 residues past the end of the read, so its final part is completed from the germline J gene. The chain combines TRBV19 with TRBJ1-1, with TRBD1 matching over 10 bases. V shed 10 bases and J 7 bases; nucleotides not matched to a gene: 12. Germline-derived CDR1 and CDR2 are LNHDA and SQIVND (reference sequence). This CDR3 contains 14 residues. The CDR3 here is CATYDRGRWGEAFF. The sequenced part of the CDR3 DNA is TGTGCCACCTATGACAGGGGGCGATGGGGTGAA.

CDR3 DNA, as far as it was read: TGTGCCAGCTCCATACAGGGGGCTCGGGAGACC. Translation: CASSIQGARET. The entire CDR3 protein reads CASSIQGARETQYF. V is TRBV18 and J is TRBJ2-5; TRBD1 agrees at 9 bases. Read sequence stops 3 residues before the CDR3 end, and the germline J gene provides the missing end. CDR1 and CDR2 (germline): KGHSH, LQKENI. Trimming took 6 bases from V and 5 from J; bases not matched to a gene: 7. The CDR3 is 14 amino acids.

Of note for this clone: The CDR3 extends 3 residues past the end of the read, so its final part is completed from the germline J gene. This sequence joins TRBV7-6 and TRBJ2-5, with 10 bases matching TRBD2. Germline CDR1 SGHVS, CDR2 FNYEAQ. The junction had 8 bases not matched to a gene; V was cut back by 4 bases and J by 0 bases. The CDR3 is made up of 17 amino acids. The CDR3 sequence: CASSSPRLAGHQETQYF. CDR3 DNA, as far as it was read: TGTGCCAGCAGCTCGCCCAGACTAGCGGGCCACCAAGAGACC.

A word on this clone: The CDR3 end is not reached by the read, which stops 3 residues before it; the germline J gene fills it in. The rearrangement links TRBV19 to TRBJ1-5; TRBD1 might be the D (6 bases). The CDR3 sequence is 15 residues long. The V end lost 6 bases, the J end lost 4 bases, and 16 bases lay between the germline ends. Per germline, CDR1 LNHDA and CDR2 SQIVND (reference sequence). The CDR3 reads CASSPSDSGNQPQHF. Partial CDR3 DNA: TGTGCCAGTAGCCCTTCGGACAGTGGAAATCAGCCC.

CDR3 region: CASSPDRESRGYTF. CDR3 bases read: TGTGCCAGCTCACCGGACAGGGAATCGCGGGGC. J is TRBJ1-2 and V is TRBV18; 8 bases align to TRBD1. The read halts 3 residues ahead of the CDR3 end, with the missing end drawn from the germline J gene. Germline CDR1 is KGHSH and CDR2 is LQKENI. This CDR3 is built from 14 residues.

With respect to this clone: The read falls 3 residues short of the CDR3 end, and the missing part is taken from the germline J gene. The genes are TRBV7-2 and TRBJ2-5; D is unclear. CDR3 length: 14 amino acids. With 0 bases removed from V and 2 bases from J, the gap between germline ends came to 7 bases. The germline V gene has CDR1 SGHTA and CDR2 FQGNSA. The CDR3 spells CASSLAGRQETQYF. Partial CDR3 DNA: TGTGCCAGCAGCTTAGCCGGCAGGCAAGAGACC.

To note about this clone: The CDR3 end is not reached by the read, which stops 3 residues before it; the germline J gene fills it in. The chain is built from TRBV19 and TRBJ2-3; D assignment may be TRBD1 or TRBD2 (5 bases each). Per the germline V gene, CDR1 is LNHDA and CDR2 is SQIVND (reference sequence). CDR3 length: 15 residues. V was pared by 3 bases and J by 2 bases, with 12 bases between. The CDR3: CASSIEGQNTDTQYF. The sequenced part of the CDR3 DNA is TGTGCCAGTAGTATTGAGGGGCAGAACACAGATACG.

A word on this clone: The CDR3 end lies 3 residues beyond the end of the read and is filled in from the germline J gene. The chain recombines TRBV30 with TRBJ1-5; weak D call: TRBD1 (6 bases). V dropped 1 base and J dropped 6 bases, with 16 bases sitting between them. This CDR3 contains 15 residues. CDR1 is GTSNPN and CDR2 is SVGIG in the germline V gene (reference sequence). CDR3 bases read: TGTGCCTGGAGTGGAAGTGCAGGGGCTAGTCAGCCC. Protein sequence: CAWSGSAGASQP. The whole CDR3 protein reads CAWSGSAGASQPQHF.

The CDR3 bases that were read are TGTGCCACCGGGACAGCCAGAGGGAACGAG. Its translation: CATGTARGNE. The CDR3 reads in full as CATGTARGNEQYF. The V call is TRBV10-3, the J call TRBJ2-7, with 7 positions matching TRBD1. From the germline J gene comes the end of the CDR3, since the read stops 3 residues before it. This CDR3 spans 13 amino acids. CDR1 ENHRY and CDR2 SYGVKD come from the germline V gene. The ends lost 10 bases at V and 5 bases at J; junction bases unmatched: 11.